The clone carrying this TCR beta chain was seen a few times. This sample's TCRbeta library carried unique molecular identifier barcodes. TCRdb independently ran MiXCR on the PCR reads; one entry per CDR3 protein. This sample has a few hundred thousand distinct CDR3 sequences; 11% occur once, and the top ten carry approximately 5%. These data come from a study of T-cell reconstitution after alpha-beta-depleted transplantation in children. This CDR3 is 14 amino acids long. Germline CDR1 reads SGHTA; CDR2 reads FQGNSA. Trimming took off 6 bases at V and 2 bases at J, with 14 bases between the two ends. The chain employs TRBV7-2 and TRBJ2-7, with D hard to call. The sequencing used PBMCs from the stem cell graft donor, collected from the stem cell graft. The TCR originated in a human donor who donated a stem cell graft to a child with acute myeloid leukemia. The CDR3 reads CASSFLGKTYEQYF. The CDR3, as DNA: TGTGCCAGCAGTTTCTTGGGCAAAACCTACGAGCAGTACTTC.